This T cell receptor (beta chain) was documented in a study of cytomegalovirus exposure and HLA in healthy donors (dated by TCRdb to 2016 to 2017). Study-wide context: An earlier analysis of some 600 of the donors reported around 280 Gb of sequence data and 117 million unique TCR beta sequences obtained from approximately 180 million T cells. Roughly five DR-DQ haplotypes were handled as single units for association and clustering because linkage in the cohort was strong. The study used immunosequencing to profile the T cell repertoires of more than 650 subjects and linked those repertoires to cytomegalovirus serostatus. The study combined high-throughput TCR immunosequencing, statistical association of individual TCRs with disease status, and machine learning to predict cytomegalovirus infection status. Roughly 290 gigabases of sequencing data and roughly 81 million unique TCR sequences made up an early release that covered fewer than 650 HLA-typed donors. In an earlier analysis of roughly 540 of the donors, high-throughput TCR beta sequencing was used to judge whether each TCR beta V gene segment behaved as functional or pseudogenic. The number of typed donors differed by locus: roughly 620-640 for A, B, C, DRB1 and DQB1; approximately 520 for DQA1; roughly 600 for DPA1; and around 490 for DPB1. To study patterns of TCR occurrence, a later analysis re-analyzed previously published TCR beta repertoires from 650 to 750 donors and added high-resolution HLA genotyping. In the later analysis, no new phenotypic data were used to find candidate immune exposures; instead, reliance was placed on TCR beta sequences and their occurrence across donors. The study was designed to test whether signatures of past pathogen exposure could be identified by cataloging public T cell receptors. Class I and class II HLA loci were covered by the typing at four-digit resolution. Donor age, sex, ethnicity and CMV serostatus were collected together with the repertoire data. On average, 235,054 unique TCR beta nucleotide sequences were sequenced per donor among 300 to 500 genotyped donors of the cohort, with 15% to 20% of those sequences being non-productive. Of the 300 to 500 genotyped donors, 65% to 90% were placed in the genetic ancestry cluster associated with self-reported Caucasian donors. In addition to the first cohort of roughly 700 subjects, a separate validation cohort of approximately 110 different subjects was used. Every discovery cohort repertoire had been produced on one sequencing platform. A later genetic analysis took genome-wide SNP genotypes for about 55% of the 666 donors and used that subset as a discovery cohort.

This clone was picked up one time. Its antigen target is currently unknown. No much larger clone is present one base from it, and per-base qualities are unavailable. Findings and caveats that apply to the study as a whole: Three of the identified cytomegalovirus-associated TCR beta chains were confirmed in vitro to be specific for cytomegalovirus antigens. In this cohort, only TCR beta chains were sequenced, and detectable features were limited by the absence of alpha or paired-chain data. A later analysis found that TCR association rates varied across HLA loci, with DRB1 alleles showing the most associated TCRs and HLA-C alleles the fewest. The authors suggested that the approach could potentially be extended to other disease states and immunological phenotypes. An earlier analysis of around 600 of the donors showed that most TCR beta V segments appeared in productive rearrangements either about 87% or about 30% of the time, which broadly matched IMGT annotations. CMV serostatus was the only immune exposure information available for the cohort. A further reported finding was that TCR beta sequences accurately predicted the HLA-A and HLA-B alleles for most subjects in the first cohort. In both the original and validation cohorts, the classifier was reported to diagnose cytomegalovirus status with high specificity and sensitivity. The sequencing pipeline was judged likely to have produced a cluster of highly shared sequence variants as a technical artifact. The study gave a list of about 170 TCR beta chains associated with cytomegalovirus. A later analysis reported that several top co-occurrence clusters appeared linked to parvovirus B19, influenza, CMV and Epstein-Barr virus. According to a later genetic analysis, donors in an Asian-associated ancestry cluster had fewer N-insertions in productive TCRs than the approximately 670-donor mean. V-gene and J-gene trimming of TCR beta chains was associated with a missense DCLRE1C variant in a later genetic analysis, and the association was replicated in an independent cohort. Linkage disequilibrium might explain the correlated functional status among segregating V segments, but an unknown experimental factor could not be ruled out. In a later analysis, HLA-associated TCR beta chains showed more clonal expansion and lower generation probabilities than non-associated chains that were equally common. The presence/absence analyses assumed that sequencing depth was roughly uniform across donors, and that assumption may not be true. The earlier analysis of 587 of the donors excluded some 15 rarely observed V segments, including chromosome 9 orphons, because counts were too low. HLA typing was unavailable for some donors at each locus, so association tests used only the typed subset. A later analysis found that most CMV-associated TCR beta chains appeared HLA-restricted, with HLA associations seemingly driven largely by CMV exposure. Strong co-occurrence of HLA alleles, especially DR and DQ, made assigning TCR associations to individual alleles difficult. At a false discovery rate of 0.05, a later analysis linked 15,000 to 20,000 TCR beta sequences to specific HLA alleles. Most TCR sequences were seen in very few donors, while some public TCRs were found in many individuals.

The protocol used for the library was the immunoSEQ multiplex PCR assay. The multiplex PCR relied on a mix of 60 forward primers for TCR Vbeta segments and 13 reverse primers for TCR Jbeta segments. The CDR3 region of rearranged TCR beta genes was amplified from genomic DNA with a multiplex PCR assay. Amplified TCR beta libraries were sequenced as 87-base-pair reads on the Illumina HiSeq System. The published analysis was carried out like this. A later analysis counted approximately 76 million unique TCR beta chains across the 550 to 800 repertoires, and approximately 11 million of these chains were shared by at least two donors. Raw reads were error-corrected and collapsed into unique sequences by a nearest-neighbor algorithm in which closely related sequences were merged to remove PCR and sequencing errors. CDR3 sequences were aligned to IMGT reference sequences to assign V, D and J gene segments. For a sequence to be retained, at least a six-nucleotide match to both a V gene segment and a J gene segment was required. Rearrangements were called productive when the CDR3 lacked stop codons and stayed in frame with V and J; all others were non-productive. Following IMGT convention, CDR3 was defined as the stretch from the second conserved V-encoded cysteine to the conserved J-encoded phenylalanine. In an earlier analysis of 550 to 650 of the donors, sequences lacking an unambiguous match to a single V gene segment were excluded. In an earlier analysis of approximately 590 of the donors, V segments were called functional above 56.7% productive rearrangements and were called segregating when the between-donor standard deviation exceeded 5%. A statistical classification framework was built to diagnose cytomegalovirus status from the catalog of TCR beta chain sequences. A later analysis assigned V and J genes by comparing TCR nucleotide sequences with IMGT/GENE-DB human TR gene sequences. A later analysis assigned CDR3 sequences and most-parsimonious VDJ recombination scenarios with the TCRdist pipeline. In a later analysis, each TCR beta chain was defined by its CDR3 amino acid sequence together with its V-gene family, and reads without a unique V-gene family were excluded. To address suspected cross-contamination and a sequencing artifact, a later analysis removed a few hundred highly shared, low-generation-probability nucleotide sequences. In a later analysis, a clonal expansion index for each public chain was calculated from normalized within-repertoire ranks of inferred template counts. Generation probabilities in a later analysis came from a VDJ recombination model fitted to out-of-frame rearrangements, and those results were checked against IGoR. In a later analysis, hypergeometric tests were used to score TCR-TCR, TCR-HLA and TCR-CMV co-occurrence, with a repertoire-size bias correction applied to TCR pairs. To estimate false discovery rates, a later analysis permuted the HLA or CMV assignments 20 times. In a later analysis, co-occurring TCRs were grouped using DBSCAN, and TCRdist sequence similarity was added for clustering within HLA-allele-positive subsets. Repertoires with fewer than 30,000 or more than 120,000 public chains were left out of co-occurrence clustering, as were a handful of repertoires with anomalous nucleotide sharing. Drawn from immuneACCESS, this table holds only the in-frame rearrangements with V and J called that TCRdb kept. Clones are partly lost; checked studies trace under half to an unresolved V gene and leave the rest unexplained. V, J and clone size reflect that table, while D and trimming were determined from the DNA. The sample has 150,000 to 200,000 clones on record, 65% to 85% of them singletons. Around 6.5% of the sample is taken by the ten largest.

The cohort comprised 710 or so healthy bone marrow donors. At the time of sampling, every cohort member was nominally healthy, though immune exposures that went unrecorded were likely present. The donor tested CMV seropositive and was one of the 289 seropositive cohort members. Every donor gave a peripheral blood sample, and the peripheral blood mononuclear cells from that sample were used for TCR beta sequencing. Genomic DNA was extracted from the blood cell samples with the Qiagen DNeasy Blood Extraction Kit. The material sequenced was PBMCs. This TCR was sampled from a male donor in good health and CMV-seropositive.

The DNA sequence is given as TGTGCCAGCAGCTCTTCGGTCGGACAGGGGGTCTCCTACGAGCAGTACTTC. Translation gives CASSSSVGQGVSYEQYF. The receptor chain draws on TRBV11-2 and TRBJ2-7; the junction holds 10 bases that match TRBD1. The CDR3 goes from the cysteine to the phenylalanine over 17 residues. CDR3 DNA is the only sequence kept; it has 51 bases, read in frame from the first base. The germline V gene encodes CDR1 SGHAT and CDR2 FQNNGV. V is pruned by 4 bases and J by 0 bases, leaving 9 bases of the junction without a gene match.